The entry below gives a single T cell receptor beta chain sequence along with its context. V trimming: 0 bases; J trimming: 4 bases; junction bases outside the gene matches: 8. The germline gives CDR1 SGDLS, CDR2 YYNGEE. This CDR3 is built from 17 residues. These data originate in a study of cytomegalovirus exposure and HLA in healthy donors. TCRdb's table, derived via immunoSEQ multiplex PCR, lists solely in-frame clones and lacks some. The repertoire has roughly 150,000 clones, less than 90% of them found once; the top ten carry about 3.1%. The chain links TRBV9 to TRBJ2-1; 9 positions match TRBD2. This sequence originates from a woman between 18 and 30 years old in good health and CMV-seropositive. Material: PBMCs. The CDR3 sequence: CASSVEGSGGSYNEQFF. As DNA, the CDR3 is TGTGCCAGCAGCGTAGAGGGTAGCGGGGGATCTTACAATGAGCAGTTCTTC.